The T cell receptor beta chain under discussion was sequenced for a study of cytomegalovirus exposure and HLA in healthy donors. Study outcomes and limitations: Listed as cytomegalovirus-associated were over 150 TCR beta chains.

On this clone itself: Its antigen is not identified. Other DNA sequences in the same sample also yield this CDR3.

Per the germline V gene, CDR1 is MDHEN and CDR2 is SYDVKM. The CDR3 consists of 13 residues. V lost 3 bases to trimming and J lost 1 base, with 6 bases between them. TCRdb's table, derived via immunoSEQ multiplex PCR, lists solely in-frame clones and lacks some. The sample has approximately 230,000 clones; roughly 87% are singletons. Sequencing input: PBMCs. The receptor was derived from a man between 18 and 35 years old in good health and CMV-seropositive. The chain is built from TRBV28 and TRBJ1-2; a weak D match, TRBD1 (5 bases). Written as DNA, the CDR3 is TGTGCCAGCAGTTTCCAGGGTAACTATGGCTACACCTTC. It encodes CASSFQGNYGYTF.